A single sample gave rise to the 3 T cell receptor beta chains below, sequenced in a study of sequential checkpoint blockade in melanoma. Method: immunoSEQ multiplex PCR; TCRdb's copy keeps in-frame clones and lacks some. The sample shows approximately 40,000 clones, approximately 90% of them seen only once. This sample's treatment: randomized to nivolumab then ipilimumab (arm A) or the reverse (arm B). Sample: CD8+ T cells sorted from blood (inferred from file names), taken from a patient given nivolumab and ipilimumab in sequence. The source is a human donor with melanoma.

This clone occurred once. The V call is TRBV28, the J call TRBJ1-3; D remains ambiguous. The CDR3 runs to 15 residues. V shed 5 bases and J shed 1 base, with 12 bases lying between them. Germline V gene data show CDR1 as MDHEN and CDR2 as SYDVKM. The CDR3 bases are TGTGCCAGCAGTCCCCGTGTTTATTCTGGAAACACCATATATTTT. Translated: CASSPRVYSGNTIYF.

This sequence joins TRBV2 and TRBJ2-3; 9 bases line up with TRBD2. The CDR3 consists of 16 residues. From germline, CDR1 is SNHLY and CDR2 FYNNEI. With 7 bases clipped from V and 5 bases from J, the junction kept 13 bases outside the gene matches. The CDR3 region is CASTKGASGMKDTQYF. CDR3 bases: TGTGCCAGCACCAAAGGGGCTAGCGGGATGAAAGATACGCAGTATTTT.

This clone was recorded only once. The chain recombines TRBV7-9 with TRBJ2-7; TRBD1 agrees at 7 bases. Germline V lookup: CDR1 SEHNR, CDR2 FQNEAQ (reference sequence). The CDR3 covers 12 residues. The J segment lost 6 bases and the V segment lost 4 bases, leaving 3 bases of the junction unmatched. The DNA for the CDR3 is TGTGCCAGCAGCTCAACAGGGGTCGAGCAGTACTTC. Translation gives CASSSTGVEQYF.